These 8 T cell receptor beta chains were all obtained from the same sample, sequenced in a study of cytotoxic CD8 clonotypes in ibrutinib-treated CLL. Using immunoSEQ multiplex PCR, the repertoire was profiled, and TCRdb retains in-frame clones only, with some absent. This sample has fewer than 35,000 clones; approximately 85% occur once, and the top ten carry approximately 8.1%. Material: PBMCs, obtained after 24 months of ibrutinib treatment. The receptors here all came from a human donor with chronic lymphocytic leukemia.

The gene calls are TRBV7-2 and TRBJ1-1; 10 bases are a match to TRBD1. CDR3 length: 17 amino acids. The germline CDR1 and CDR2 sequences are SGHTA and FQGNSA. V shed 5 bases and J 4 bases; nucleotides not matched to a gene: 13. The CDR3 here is CASSPQGQGTLGTEAFF. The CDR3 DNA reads TGTGCCAGCAGCCCTCAGGGACAGGGGACGTTGGGCACTGAAGCTTTCTTT.

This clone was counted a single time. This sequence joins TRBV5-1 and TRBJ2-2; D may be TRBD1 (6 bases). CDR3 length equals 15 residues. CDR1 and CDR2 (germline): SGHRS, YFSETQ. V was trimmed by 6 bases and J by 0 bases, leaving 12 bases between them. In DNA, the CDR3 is TGCGCCAGCAACCAAAGGGGGACGAACACCGGGGAGCTGTTTTTT. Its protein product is CASNQRGTNTGELFF. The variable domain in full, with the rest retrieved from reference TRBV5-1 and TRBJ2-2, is KAGVTQTPRYLIKTRGQQVTLSCSPISGHRSVSWYQQTPGQGLQFLFEYFSETQRNKGNFPGRFSGRQFSNSRSEMNVSTLELGDSALYLCASNQRGTNTGELFFGEGSRLTVL.

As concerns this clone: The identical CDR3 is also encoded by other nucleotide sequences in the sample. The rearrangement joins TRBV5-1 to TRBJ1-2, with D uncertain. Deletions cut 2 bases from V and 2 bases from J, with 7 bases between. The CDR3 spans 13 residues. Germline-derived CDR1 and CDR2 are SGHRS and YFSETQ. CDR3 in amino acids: CASSFAGNYGYTF. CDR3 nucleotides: TGCGCCAGCAGCTTCGCGGGAAACTATGGCTACACCTTC.

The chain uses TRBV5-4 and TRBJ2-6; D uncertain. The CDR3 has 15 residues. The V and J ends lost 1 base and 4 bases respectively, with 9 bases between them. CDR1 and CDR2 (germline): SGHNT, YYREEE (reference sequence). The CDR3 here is CASSLLDYGANVLTF. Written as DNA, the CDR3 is TGTGCCAGCAGCTTGTTGGATTACGGGGCCAACGTCCTGACTTTC.

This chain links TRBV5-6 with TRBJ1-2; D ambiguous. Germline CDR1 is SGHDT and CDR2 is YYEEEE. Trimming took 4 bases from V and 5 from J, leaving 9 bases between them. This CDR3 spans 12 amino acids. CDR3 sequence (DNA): TGTGCCAGCAGCCCGGGCCAATATGGCTACACCTTC. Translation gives CASSPGQYGYTF.

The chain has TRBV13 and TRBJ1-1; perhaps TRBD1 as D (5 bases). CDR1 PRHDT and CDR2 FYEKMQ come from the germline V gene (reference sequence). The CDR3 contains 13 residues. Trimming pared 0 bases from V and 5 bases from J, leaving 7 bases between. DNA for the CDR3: TGTGCCAGCAGCTTAGGCAGGGATACTGAAGCTTTCTTT. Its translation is CASSLGRDTEAFF.

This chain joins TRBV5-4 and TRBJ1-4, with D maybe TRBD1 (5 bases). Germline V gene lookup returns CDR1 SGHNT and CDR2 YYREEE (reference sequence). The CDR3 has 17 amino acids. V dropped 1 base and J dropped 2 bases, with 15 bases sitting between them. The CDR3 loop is CASSLLGGGNTNEKLFF. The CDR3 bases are TGTGCCAGCAGCTTGTTGGGGGGAGGAAATACTAATGAAAAACTGTTTTTT. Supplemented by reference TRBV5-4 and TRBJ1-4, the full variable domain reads ETGVTQSPTHLIKTRGQQVTLRCSSQSGHNTVSWYQQALGQGPQFIFQYYREEENGRGNFPPRFSGLQFPNYSSELNVNALELDDSALYLCASSLLGGGNTNEKLFFGSGTQLSVL.

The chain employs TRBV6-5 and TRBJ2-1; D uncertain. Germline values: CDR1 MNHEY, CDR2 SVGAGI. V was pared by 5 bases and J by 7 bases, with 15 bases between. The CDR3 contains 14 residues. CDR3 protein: CASSREVLGNEQFF. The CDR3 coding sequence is TGTGCCAGCAGTCGCGAGGTTCTGGGTAATGAGCAGTTCTTC.